The 20 T cell receptor beta chains below were found in one sample sequenced in a study of graft-versus-host responses after intestinal transplantation. Assay used: immunoSEQ multiplex PCR; TCRdb lists only in-frame clones, some missing. The sample records just under 100,000 clones, 90% being singletons. The sample was PBMCs, taken about 460 days after intestinal transplant. Receptors were obtained from a human patient who received an intestinal transplant, so some T cells may come from the graft donor.

This clone was observed a single time. V and J are TRBV11-1 and TRBJ2-7; no clear D gene. The V and J ends lost 2 bases and 9 bases respectively, with 8 bases between them. The V gene's germline CDR1 is SGHAT and CDR2 FQDESV (reference sequence). The CDR3 runs 11 residues. The CDR3 DNA is TGTGCCAGCAGCTTACATAGTTCGCAGTACTTC. Translated, it gives CASSLHSSQYF.

The chain carries TRBV5-1 and TRBJ1-4, with no clear D. The CDR3 is made up of 14 amino acids. Trimming took off 0 bases at V and 4 bases at J, with 7 bases between the two ends. Germline V gene sequence: CDR1 SGHRS, CDR2 YFSETQ. The CDR3 DNA reads as TGCGCCAGCAGCTTGGTAGGAATTAATGAAAAACTGTTTTTT. This codes for CASSLVGINEKLFF. Variable domain in full (rest from reference TRBV5-1 and TRBJ1-4): KAGVTQTPRYLIKTRGQQVTLSCSPISGHRSVSWYQQTPGQGLQFLFEYFSETQRNKGNFPGRFSGRQFSNSRSEMNVSTLELGDSALYLCASSLVGINEKLFFGSGTQLSVL.

The rearrangement links TRBV6-6 to TRBJ1-5; TRBD1 matches at 7 bases. The V gene's germline CDR1 is MNHNY and CDR2 SVGAGI (reference sequence). With 8 bases clipped from V and 3 bases from J, the junction kept 10 bases outside the gene matches. The CDR3 sequence is 15 residues long. The CDR3 here is CASRGRTGDNQPQHF. CDR3 in DNA: TGTGCCAGCCGGGGAAGGACAGGTGACAATCAGCCCCAGCATTTT.

The rearrangement uses TRBV10-3 and TRBJ1-2; D gene unclear. Germline CDR1 ENHRY, CDR2 SYGVKD. The V gene lost 3 bases and the J gene lost 5 bases, with 13 bases spanning the gap. The CDR3 is 14 residues long. CDR3 sequence reads: CAISDRKEGYGYTF. The CDR3, as DNA: TGTGCCATCAGTGACCGCAAGGAGGGATATGGCTACACCTTC.

This clone was recorded once. This rearrangement joins TRBV7-6 to TRBJ2-6, with 8 bases lining up with TRBD1. This CDR3 contains 15 residues. The trim removed 8 bases at V and 2 bases at J, leaving 5 bases unmatched. The V gene's germline CDR1 is SGHVS and CDR2 FNYEAQ. CDR3 bases: TGTGCCAGCCTCGGACAGGGAGCTGGGGCCAACGTCCTGACTTTC. Translating gives CASLGQGAGANVLTF.

J is TRBJ2-5 and V is TRBV10-3; D call uncertain. In germline, CDR1 is ENHRY, CDR2 SYGVKD. This CDR3 contains 13 residues. V dropped 8 bases and J dropped 5 bases, with 15 bases sitting between them. CDR3 residues: CAIRKDPDETQYF. DNA for the CDR3: TGTGCCATCCGTAAAGACCCAGACGAGACCCAGTACTTC.

V usage is TRBV18 and J usage is TRBJ1-4; 11 nucleotides agree with TRBD1. Germline V gene lookup returns CDR1 KGHSH and CDR2 LQKENI. J gave up 3 bases and V 3 bases, and 3 bases lay outside the gene matches. This CDR3 is 16 amino acids long. CDR3 loop: CASSPDRGLANEKLFF. The CDR3 DNA reads TGTGCCAGCTCACCGGACAGGGGGCTGGCTAATGAAAAACTGTTTTTT.

This chain links TRBV7-6 with TRBJ1-1, with 8 nucleotides matching TRBD1. Germline CDR1 and CDR2: SGHVS and FNYEAQ. There are 15 residues in the CDR3. The junction had 3 bases not matched to a gene; V was cut back by 2 bases and J by 1 base. The CDR3 loop reads CASSLLTGGNTEAFF. CDR3 in DNA: TGTGCCAGCAGCTTATTAACAGGGGGGAACACTGAAGCTTTCTTT.

This chain uses TRBV19 with TRBJ1-2, with D unresolved. The germline CDR1 and CDR2 sequences are LNHDA and SQIVND (reference sequence). Trimming removed 7 bases from V and 3 bases from J, with 21 bases in between. This CDR3 spans 16 amino acids. The CDR3 reads CASTKTRAAEYYGYTF. The CDR3 bases are TGTGCCAGTACCAAAACCCGGGCAGCTGAATACTATGGCTACACCTTC.

The V call is TRBV25-1, the J call TRBJ1-1; the match to TRBD1 covers 11 bases. Germline loops: CDR1 MGHDK, CDR2 SYGVNS. The V and J ends lost 3 bases and 4 bases, in that order; junction bases with no gene match: 4. There are 15 residues in the CDR3. CDR3 in DNA: TGTGCCAGCAGTGATCCCGGGACAGGGGGCACTGAAGCTTTCTTT. This codes for CASSDPGTGGTEAFF.

The CDR3 sequence: CASSGFAGYGYTF. The DNA for the CDR3 is TGTGCCAGCAGCGGTTTTGCTGGTTATGGCTACACCTTC. The rearrangement uses TRBV9 and TRBJ1-2, with D unclear. This CDR3 has 13 amino acids. Trimming shortened V by 3 bases and J by 5 bases, and 11 bases separated the two germline ends. Looked up from germline, CDR1 is SGDLS and CDR2 is YYNGEE.

The count of this clone is one. In nucleotides, the CDR3 is TGTGCCAGCTCACCGAGGGGCGTGAGCACTGAAGCTTTCTTT. This codes for CASSPRGVSTEAFF. The chain has TRBV18 and TRBJ1-1; TRBD1 is a possible D gene (5 bases). Germline V gene sequence: CDR1 KGHSH, CDR2 LQKENI. The CDR3 length is 14 residues. The germline V and J ends were trimmed by 3 bases and 4 bases, with 12 bases remaining between them.

The chain recombines TRBV6-1 with TRBJ2-7, with D hard to call. This CDR3 spans 10 amino acids. The germline CDR1 and CDR2 sequences are MNHNS and SASEGT. V was trimmed by 10 bases and J by 3 bases, leaving 7 bases between them. The CDR3 bases are TGTGCCACCACTTTCTACGAGCAGTACTTC. Protein product: CATTFYEQYF.

The chain is built from TRBV11-2 and TRBJ2-2, with a weak D call TRBD2 (7 bases). This CDR3 is 19 amino acids long. The germline V gene has CDR1 SGHAT and CDR2 FQNNGV. V lost 5 bases, J lost 2 bases, and 24 bases lay in between. The CDR3 DNA sequence: TGTGCCAGCAGCCCGAAACTTGGGGGGGCCTTTCCCAACACCGGGGAGCTGTTTTTT. It is translated as CASSPKLGGAFPNTGELFF.

J is TRBJ2-1 and V is TRBV9; no clear D. The CDR3 runs 11 residues. The V end lost 5 bases, the J end lost 4 bases, and 4 bases lay between the germline ends. Germline V gene data show CDR1 as SGDLS and CDR2 as YYNGEE. The CDR3 nucleotides are TGTGCCAGCAGTCAATACAATGAGCAGTTCTTC. Its protein is CASSQYNEQFF.

The chain recombines TRBV6-6 with TRBJ1-1, with D possibly TRBD1 on 5 matching bases. CDR1 is MNHNY and CDR2 is SVGAGI in the germline V gene (reference sequence). The V end was cut by 2 bases, the J end by 0 bases, with 13 bases between. The CDR3 contains 16 residues. CDR3 DNA: TGTGCCAGCAGTTACGGTTTGGGGACGGTGAACACTGAAGCTTTCTTT. This encodes CASSYGLGTVNTEAFF.

V gene TRBV5-5 combines with J gene TRBJ2-5, with 12 bases lining up with TRBD2. V lost 4 bases to trimming and J lost 2 bases; unmatched junction nucleotides: 6. CDR3 length equals 16 residues. The V gene's germline CDR1 is SGHKS and CDR2 YYEKEE (reference sequence). DNA for the CDR3: TGTGCCAGCAGCCACCCTAGCGGGGGGGTACAAGAGACCCAGTACTTC. Its translation is CASSHPSGGVQETQYF.

J is TRBJ2-7 and V is TRBV25-1; 10 nucleotides match TRBD1. Germline V gene sequence: CDR1 MGHDK, CDR2 SYGVNS. J gave up 2 bases and V 1 base, and 2 bases lay outside the gene matches. The CDR3 spans 15 residues. The CDR3 spells CASSESGTGAYEQYF. For the CDR3, the DNA is TGTGCCAGCAGTGAATCCGGGACAGGGGCCTACGAGCAGTACTTC.

This chain uses TRBV7-6 with TRBJ2-5; TRBD2 aligns across 14 bases. Per the germline V gene, CDR1 is SGHVS and CDR2 is FNYEAQ. The junction had 7 bases not matched to a gene; V was cut back by 0 bases and J by 4 bases. The CDR3 covers 18 residues. The CDR3 bases are TGTGCCAGCAGCTTAGCCCTCTCCGGGACTAGCGGGGGAGAGACCCAGTACTTC. The encoded protein is CASSLALSGTSGGETQYF.

V usage is TRBV18 and J usage is TRBJ2-4, with 9 bases fitting TRBD2. CDR1 and CDR2 from the germline V gene are KGHSH and LQKENI. The CDR3 contains 15 residues. V gave up 6 bases and J gave up 5 bases; unmatched junction bases: 8. The CDR3 coding sequence is TGTGCCAGCTCGTCCTATAGCGGGGGAGAAAACATTCAGTACTTC. The encoded protein is CASSSYSGGENIQYF.